A selection of T cell receptor beta chains follows, all from one sample in a study of blood T cell repertoires in COVID-19. Sequenced by immunoSEQ multiplex PCR; TCRdb stores in-frame clones only, minus some. The sample includes hundreds of thousands of clones, 85% to 90% of them seen just once. The sequencing sample was made of PBMCs or T cells enriched from blood (not recorded which). These receptors were taken from a man aged 25-40 years who had recovered from COVID-19. Both conserved end residues are part of each CDR3. D genes are given only for firm matches. Rows give clone size only sometimes, using once, few, many, or a class for an expanded clone.

v_gene,abundance,d_gene,j_gene,CDR3aa,CDR3nt
TRBV6-1,.,.,TRBJ1-5,CASSEPAGPQPQHF,TGTGCCAGCAGTGAACCGGCAGGGCCTCAGCCCCAGCATTTT
TRBV6-1,.,TRBD2,TRBJ2-1,CASSDISGSSYNEQFF,TGTGCCAGCAGTGATATCAGCGGGAGTTCCTACAATGAGCAGTTCTTC
TRBV27,.,TRBD2,TRBJ2-7,CASSVGGGNEQYF,TGTGCCAGCAGTGTCGGGGGGGGGAACGAGCAGTACTTC
TRBV12-3/TRBV12-4,.,TRBD2,TRBJ2-1,CASSQLAGEQFF,TGTGCCAGCAGTCAACTAGCGGGAGAGCAGTTCTTC
TRBV24-1,.,.,TRBJ2-1,CATSDWSGYNEQFF,TGTGCCACCAGTGACTGGTCGGGATACAATGAGCAGTTCTTC
TRBV10-1,.,TRBD1,TRBJ2-5,CASSEFQDRGETQYF,TGCGCCAGCAGTGAGTTTCAGGACAGGGGAGAGACCCAGTACTTC
TRBV10-3,.,TRBD2,TRBJ2-1,CAISERLAGVGNEQFF,TGTGCCATCAGTGAACGACTAGCGGGAGTCGGTAATGAGCAGTTCTTC
TRBV28,.,TRBD2,TRBJ2-3,CASSLAQGLAFADTQYF,TGTGCCAGCAGTTTAGCACAGGGACTAGCTTTCGCAGATACGCAGTATTTT
TRBV7-9,.,.,TRBJ2-7,CASSPPWGGFNEQYF,TGTGCCAGCAGCCCCCCGTGGGGGGGCTTCAACGAGCAGTACTTC
TRBV15,.,TRBD1,TRBJ2-5,CATSRDRGETQYF,TGTGCCACCAGCAGGGACAGGGGAGAGACCCAGTACTTC
TRBV21-1,once,.,TRBJ2-7,CASSKTDRRATTVTAKRYF,TGTGCCAGCAGCAAAACGGACAGGAGGGCTACGACTGTAACGGCGAAACGGTACTTC
TRBV27,.,TRBD2,TRBJ2-1,CASSTVGTSGSSYNEQFF,TGTGCCAGCAGTACAGTGGGGACTAGCGGGAGCTCCTACAATGAGCAGTTCTTC
TRBV6-5,.,.,TRBJ2-7,CASSYSGLAGYEQYF,TGTGCCAGCAGTTACTCGGGACTTGCGGGATACGAGCAGTACTTC
TRBV7-3,few,.,TRBJ1-2,CASSLDGNYGYTF,TGTGCCAGCAGCTTAGACGGGAACTATGGCTACACCTTC
TRBV29-1,.,.,TRBJ1-1,CSVLTGYTEAFF,TGCAGCGTACTTACAGGGTACACTGAAGCTTTCTTT
TRBV12-3/TRBV12-4,.,.,TRBJ2-1,CASSSGLYNEQFF,TGTGCCAGCAGCTCGGGACTTTACAATGAGCAGTTCTTC
TRBV28,.,.,TRBJ1-3,CASSRQQFSGNTIYF,TGTGCCAGCAGTCGACAACAGTTCTCTGGAAACACCATATATTTT
TRBV7-9,.,TRBD2,TRBJ2-1,CASSLEAGGGEQFF,TGTGCCAGCAGCTTAGAGGCGGGAGGAGGGGAGCAGTTCTTC
TRBV25-1,.,TRBD1,TRBJ2-7,CASNLDRVAYEQYF,TGTGCCAGCAACCTGGACAGGGTGGCCTACGAGCAGTACTTC
TRBV3-1/TRBV3-2,.,.,TRBJ2-1,CASREGGGWENEQFF,TGTGCCAGCAGAGAAGGGGGGGGCTGGGAGAATGAGCAGTTCTTC
TRBV28,.,.,TRBJ1-1,CASSRGNTEAFF,TGTGCCAGCTCTAGAGGAAACACTGAAGCTTTCTTT
TRBV19,once,.,TRBJ1-5,CASSISRVFQPQHF,TGTGCCAGTAGTATTTCGAGGGTTTTTCAGCCCCAGCATTTT
TRBV27,.,TRBD1,TRBJ2-7,CASRGTGSSYEQYF,TGTGCCAGCAGGGGGACAGGGAGCTCCTACGAGCAGTACTTC
TRBV19,.,.,TRBJ1-1,CASSIEPPGATTEAFF,TGTGCCAGTAGTATAGAACCCCCAGGGGCGACCACTGAAGCTTTCTTT
TRBV6-5,.,TRBD1,TRBJ2-7,CASSSGDSPYEQYF,TGTGCCAGCAGCTCCGGGGACAGCCCCTACGAGCAGTACTTC
TRBV3-1/TRBV3-2,.,.,TRBJ2-2,CASSQGGVGELFF,TGTGCCAGCAGCCAAGGGGGGGTCGGGGAGCTGTTTTTT
TRBV4-1,.,.,TRBJ1-6,CASGPPDTNNSPLHF,TGCGCCAGCGGGCCCCCTGACACGAATAATTCACCCCTCCACTTT
TRBV5-1,.,TRBD2,TRBJ2-7,CASSLTSGSSYEQYF,TGCGCCAGCAGTCTCACTAGCGGGAGCTCCTACGAGCAGTACTTC
TRBV6-4,once,TRBD2,TRBJ2-1,CASSAYSPTSDSYNEQFF,TGTGCCAGCAGTGCCTACTCCCCAACTAGCGACTCCTACAATGAGCAGTTCTTC
TRBV15,.,TRBD2,TRBJ2-1,CATSGRTSGSKSGQFF,TGTGCCACCAGCGGGAGGACTAGCGGGAGTAAGTCCGGGCAGTTCTTC
TRBV28,.,TRBD2,TRBJ2-6,CASSTGGSGANVLTF,TGTGCCAGCAGTACGGGAGGGTCTGGGGCCAACGTCCTGACTTTC
TRBV4-1,.,TRBD2,TRBJ2-1,CASSRLAGNEQFF,TGCGCCAGCAGCCGACTAGCGGGGAATGAGCAGTTCTTC
TRBV5-5,.,.,TRBJ1-5,CASSLSGDSNQPQHF,TGTGCCAGCAGCTTGAGCGGGGATAGCAATCAGCCCCAGCATTTT
TRBV18,.,TRBD1,TRBJ1-6,CASSAGTDNSPLHF,TGTGCCAGCTCCGCCGGGACAGATAATTCACCCCTCCACTTT
TRBV28,.,TRBD1,TRBJ1-5,CASSGTVNQPQHF,TGTGCCAGCAGCGGGACAGTGAATCAGCCCCAGCATTTT
TRBV7-2,.,TRBD1,TRBJ2-1,CASSPRADRNNEQFF,TGTGCCAGCAGCCCGAGGGCGGACAGGAACAATGAGCAGTTCTTC
TRBV5-1,.,.,TRBJ1-1,CASSRDWNTEAFF,TGCGCCAGCAGTCGGGACTGGAACACTGAAGCTTTCTTT
TRBV12-5,few,.,TRBJ2-2,CASALGANTGELFF,TGTGCTAGTGCCTTGGGAGCGAACACCGGGGAGCTGTTTTTT
TRBV15,.,TRBD2,TRBJ2-1,CATSSFSGGVNEQFF,TGTGCCACCAGCAGTTTTAGCGGGGGTGTTAATGAGCAGTTCTTC
TRBV7-2,once,.,TRBJ2-1,CASSLTPVPNEQFF,TGTGCCAGCAGCTTAACCCCGGTTCCTAATGAGCAGTTCTTC
TRBV5-1,.,TRBD1,TRBJ2-1,CASRPGTGVTEQFF,TGCGCCAGCAGGCCCGGGACAGGGGTGACCGAGCAGTTCTTC
TRBV18,.,TRBD2,TRBJ2-1,CASSPRLAGTSGRNEQFF,TGTGCCAGCTCTCCAAGGTTAGCCGGGACTAGCGGGAGGAATGAGCAGTTCTTC
TRBV28,.,.,TRBJ2-3,CASSQTRPTDTQYF,TGTGCCAGCAGTCAGACTAGACCCACAGATACGCAGTATTTT
TRBV7-9,.,.,TRBJ1-1,CASSPRGSRTEAFF,TGTGCCAGCAGTCCCAGGGGAAGTCGAACTGAAGCTTTCTTT